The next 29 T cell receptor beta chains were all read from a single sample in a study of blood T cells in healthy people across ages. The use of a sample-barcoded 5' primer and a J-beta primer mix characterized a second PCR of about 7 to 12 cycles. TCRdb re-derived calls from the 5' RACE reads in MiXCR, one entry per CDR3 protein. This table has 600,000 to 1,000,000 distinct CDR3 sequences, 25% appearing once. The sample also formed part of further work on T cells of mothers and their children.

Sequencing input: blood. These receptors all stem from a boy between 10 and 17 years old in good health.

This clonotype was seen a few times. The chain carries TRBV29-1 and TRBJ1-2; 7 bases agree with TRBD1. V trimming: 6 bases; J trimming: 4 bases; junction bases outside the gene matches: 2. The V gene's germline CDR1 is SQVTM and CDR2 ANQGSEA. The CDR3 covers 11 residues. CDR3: CSVGQTYGYTF. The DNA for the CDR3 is TGCAGCGTGGGACAGACCTATGGCTACACCTTC.

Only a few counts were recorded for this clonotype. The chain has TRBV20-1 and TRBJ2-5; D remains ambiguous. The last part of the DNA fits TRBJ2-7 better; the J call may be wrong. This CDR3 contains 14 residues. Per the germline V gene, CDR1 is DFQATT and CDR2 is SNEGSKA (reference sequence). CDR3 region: CSKEERIASYEQYF. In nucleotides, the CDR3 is TGCAGTAAAGAGGAGCGTATTGCCTCCTACGAGCAGTACTTC.

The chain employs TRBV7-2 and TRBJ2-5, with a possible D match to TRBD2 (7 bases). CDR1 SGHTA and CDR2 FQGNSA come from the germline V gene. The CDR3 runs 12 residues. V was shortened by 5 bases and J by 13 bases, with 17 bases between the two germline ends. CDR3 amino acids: CASSPRRGPGYF. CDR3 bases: TGTGCCAGCAGCCCACGGCGGGGGCCAGGGTACTTC.

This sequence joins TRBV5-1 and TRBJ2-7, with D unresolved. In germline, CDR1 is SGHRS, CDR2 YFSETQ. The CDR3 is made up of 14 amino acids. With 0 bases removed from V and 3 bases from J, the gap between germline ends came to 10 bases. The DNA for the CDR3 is TGCGCCAGCAGCTTGGATTCGTTAGACTACGAGCAGTACTTC. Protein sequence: CASSLDSLDYEQYF.

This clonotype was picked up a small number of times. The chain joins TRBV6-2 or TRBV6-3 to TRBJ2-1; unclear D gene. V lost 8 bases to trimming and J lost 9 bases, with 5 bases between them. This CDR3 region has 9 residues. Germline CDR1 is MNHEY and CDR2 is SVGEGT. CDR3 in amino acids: CASDTEQFF. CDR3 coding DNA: TGTGCCAGCGACACTGAGCAGTTCTTC.

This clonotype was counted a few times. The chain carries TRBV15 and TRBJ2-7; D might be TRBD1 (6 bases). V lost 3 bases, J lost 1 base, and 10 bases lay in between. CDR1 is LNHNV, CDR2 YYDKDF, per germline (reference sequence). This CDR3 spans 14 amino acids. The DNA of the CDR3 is TGTGCCACCAGCAGCGGGACACAATCCTACGAGCAGTACTTC. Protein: CATSSGTQSYEQYF.

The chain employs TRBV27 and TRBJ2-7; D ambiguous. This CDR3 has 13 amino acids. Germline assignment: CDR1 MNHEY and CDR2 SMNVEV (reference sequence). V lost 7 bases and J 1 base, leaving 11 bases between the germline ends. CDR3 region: CASNNGPSYEQYF. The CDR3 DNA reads TGTGCCAGCAATAATGGGCCATCCTACGAGCAGTACTTC.

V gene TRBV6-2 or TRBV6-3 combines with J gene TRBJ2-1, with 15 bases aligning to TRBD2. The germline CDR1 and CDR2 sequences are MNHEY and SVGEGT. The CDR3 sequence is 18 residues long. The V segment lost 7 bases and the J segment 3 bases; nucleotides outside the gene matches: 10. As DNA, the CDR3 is TGTGCCAGCACCGAAGGGACTAGCGGGAGGACACTCTACAATGAGCAGTTCTTC. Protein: CASTEGTSGRTLYNEQFF.

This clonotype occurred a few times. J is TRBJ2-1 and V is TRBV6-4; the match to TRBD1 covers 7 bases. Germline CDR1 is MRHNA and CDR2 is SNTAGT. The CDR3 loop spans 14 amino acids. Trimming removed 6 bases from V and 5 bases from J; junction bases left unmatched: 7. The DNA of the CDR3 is TGTGCCAGCAGACCGACAGGGAACCACAATGAGCAGTTCTTC. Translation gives CASRPTGNHNEQFF.

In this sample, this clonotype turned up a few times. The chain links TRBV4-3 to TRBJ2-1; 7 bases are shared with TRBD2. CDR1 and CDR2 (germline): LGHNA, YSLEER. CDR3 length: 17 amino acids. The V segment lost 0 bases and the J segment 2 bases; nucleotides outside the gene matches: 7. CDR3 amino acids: CASSQDPELAPYNEQFF. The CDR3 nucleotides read TGCGCCAGCAGCCAAGATCCGGAACTAGCGCCCTACAATGAGCAGTTCTTC.

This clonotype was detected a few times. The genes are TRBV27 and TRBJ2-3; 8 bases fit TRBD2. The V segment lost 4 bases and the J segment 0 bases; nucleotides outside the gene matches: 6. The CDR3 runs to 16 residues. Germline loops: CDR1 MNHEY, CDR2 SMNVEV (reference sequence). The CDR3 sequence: CASSSISGTSTDTQYF. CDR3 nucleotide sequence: TGTGCCAGCAGTTCTATTAGCGGGACTAGCACAGATACGCAGTATTTT.

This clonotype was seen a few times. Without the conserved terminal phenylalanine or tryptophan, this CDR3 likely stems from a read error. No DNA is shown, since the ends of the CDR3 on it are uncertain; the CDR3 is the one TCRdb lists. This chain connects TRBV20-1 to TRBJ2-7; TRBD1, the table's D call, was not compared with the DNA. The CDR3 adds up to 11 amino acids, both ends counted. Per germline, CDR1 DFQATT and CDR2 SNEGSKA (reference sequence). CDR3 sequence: CSASSPSGPLI.

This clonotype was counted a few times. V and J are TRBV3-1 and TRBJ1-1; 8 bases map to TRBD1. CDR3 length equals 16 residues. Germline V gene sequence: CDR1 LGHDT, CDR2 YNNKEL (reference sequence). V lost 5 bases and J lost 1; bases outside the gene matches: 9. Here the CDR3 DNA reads TGTGCCAGCAGCTACCTTACAGGGGGTGCGAACACTGAAGCTTTCTTT. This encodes CASSYLTGGANTEAFF.

CDR3 protein: CASSSLRANYGYTF. CDR3 coding DNA: TGTGCCAGCAGTTCCCTTCGGGCTAACTATGGCTACACCTTC. This chain links TRBV6-5 with TRBJ1-2; D unresolved. The germline gives CDR1 MNHEY, CDR2 SVGAGI. The CDR3 extends over 14 amino acids. Trimming took 4 bases from V and 0 from J, leaving 9 bases between them.

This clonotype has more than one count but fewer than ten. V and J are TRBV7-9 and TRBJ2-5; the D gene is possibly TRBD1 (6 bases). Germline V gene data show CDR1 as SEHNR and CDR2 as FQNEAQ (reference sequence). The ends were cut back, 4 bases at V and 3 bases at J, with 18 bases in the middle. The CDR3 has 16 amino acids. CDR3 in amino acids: CASSSTGQPAEETQYF. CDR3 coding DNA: TGTGCCAGCAGCTCCACCGGACAGCCAGCCGAAGAGACCCAGTACTTC. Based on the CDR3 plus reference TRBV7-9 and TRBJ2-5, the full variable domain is DTGVSQNPRHKITKRGQNVTFRCDPISEHNRLYWYRQTLGQGPEFLTYFQNEAQLEKSRLLSDRFSAERPKGSFSTLEIQRTEQGDSAMYLCASSSTGQPAEETQYFGPGTRLLVL.

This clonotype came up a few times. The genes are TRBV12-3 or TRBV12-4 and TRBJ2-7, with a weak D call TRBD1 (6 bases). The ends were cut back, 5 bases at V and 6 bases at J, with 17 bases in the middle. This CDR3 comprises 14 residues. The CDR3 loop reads CASSPRTGIGEQYF. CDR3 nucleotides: TGTGCCAGCAGTCCTAGAACAGGGATTGGCGAGCAGTACTTC.

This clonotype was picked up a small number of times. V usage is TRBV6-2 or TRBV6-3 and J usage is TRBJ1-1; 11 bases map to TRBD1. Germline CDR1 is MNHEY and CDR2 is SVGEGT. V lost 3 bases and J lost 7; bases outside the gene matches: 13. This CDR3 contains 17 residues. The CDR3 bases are TGTGCCAGCAGTTATGCCCCCCGGGGACAGGGGGTAGGTGAAGCTTTCTTT. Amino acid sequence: CASSYAPRGQGVGEAFF.

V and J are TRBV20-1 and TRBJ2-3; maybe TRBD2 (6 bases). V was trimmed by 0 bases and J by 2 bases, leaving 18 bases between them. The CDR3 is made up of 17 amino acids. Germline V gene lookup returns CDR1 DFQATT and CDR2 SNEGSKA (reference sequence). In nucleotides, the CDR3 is TGCAGTGCTAGAGATGCCCCGGGACTCAAATACACAGATACGCAGTATTTT. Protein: CSARDAPGLKYTDTQYF.

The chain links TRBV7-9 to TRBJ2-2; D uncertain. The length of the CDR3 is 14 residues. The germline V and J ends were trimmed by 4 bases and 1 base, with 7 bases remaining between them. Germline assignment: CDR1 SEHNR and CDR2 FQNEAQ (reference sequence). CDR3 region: CASSSNKNTGELFF. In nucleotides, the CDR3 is TGTGCCAGCAGCTCGAATAAGAACACCGGGGAGCTGTTTTTT.

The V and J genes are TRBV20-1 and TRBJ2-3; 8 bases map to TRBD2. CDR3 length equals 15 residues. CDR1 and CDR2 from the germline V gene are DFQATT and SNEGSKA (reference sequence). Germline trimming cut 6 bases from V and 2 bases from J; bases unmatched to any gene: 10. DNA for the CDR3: TGCAGTGCGAATGGACTAGCAGGTTTCACAGATACGCAGTATTTT. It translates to CSANGLAGFTDTQYF.

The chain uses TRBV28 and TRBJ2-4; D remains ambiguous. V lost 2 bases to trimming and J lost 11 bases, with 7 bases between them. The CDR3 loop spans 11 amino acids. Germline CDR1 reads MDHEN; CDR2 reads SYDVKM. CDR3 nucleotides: TGTGCCAGCAGTTTAGGAGTCCTTCAGTACTTC. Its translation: CASSLGVLQYF.

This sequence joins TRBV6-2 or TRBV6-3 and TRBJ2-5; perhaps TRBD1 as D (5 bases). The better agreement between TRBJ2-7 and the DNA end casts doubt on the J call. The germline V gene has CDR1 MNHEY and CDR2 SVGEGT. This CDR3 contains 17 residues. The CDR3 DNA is TGTGCCAGCAGTTACTCGATCGTAGTGGGGCTAGTCTACGAGCAGTACTTC. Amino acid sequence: CASSYSIVVGLVYEQYF.

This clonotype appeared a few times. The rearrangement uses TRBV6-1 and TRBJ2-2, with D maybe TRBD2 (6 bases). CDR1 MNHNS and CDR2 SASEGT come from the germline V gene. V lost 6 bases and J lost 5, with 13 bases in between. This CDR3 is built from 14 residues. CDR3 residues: CASRPEGSTGELFF. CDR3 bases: TGTGCCAGCAGGCCGGAGGGGTCGACCGGGGAGCTGTTTTTT.

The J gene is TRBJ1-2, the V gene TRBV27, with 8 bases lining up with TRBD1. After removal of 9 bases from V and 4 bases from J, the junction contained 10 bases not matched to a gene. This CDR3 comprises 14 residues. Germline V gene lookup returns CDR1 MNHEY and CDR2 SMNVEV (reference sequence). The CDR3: CASRPQGALYGYTF. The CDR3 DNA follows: TGTGCCAGTAGACCTCAGGGGGCCCTCTATGGCTACACCTTC.

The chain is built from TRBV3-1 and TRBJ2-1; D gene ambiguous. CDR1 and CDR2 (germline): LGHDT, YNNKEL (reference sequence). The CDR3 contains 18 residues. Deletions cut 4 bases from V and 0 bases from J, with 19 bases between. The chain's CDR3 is CASSPSDSGLRSYNEQFF. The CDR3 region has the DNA TGTGCCAGCAGCCCCTCCGATTCGGGCCTGCGCTCCTACAATGAGCAGTTCTTC.

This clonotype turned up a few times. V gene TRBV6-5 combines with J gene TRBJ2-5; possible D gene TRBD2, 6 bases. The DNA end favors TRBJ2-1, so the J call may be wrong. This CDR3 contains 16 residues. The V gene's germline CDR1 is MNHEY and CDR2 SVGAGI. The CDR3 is CASSYEAGSRSDEQFF. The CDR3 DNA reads TGTGCCAGCAGTTACGAGGCGGGGAGCAGGTCGGATGAGCAGTTCTTC.

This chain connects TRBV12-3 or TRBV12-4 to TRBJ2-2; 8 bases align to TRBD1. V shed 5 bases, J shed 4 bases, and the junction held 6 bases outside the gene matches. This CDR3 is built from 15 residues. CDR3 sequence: CASSADRGGTGELFF. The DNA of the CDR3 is TGTGCCAGCAGTGCCGACAGGGGCGGCACCGGGGAGCTGTTTTTT.

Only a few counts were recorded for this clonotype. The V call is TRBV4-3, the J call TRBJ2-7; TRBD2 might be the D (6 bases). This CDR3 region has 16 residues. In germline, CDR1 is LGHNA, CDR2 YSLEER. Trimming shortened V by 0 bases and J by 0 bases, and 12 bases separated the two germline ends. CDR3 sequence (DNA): TGCGCCAGCAGCCAAGAGGAGGGCGGCGGCTCCTACGAGCAGTACTTC. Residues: CASSQEEGGGSYEQYF.

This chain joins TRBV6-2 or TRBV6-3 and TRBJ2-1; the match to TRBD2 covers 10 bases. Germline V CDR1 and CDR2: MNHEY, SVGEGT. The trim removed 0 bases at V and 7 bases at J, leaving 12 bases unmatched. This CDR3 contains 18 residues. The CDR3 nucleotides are TGTGCCAGCAGTTACTCGATTGGGCGAGCGGGAGGGTGGAATGAGCAGTTCTTC. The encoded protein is CASSYSIGRAGGWNEQFF.